A single sample is the source of the 26 T cell receptor beta chains below, sequenced in a study of Graves' ophthalmopathy and Graves' hyperthyroidism. The authors amplified TCR beta CDR3 regions, and they did so from RNA transcripts for repertoire sequencing. First-round RT-PCR with HTBI primers preceded a second-round multiplex PCR. In TCRdb, the multiplex PCR reads were re-called with MiXCR into one record per CDR3 protein. In the table there are around 600,000 distinct CDR3 sequences, under 50% of which are singletons. Sequenced sample: peripheral blood. The receptors shown here come from an adult man with Graves' ophthalmopathy.

The chain recombines TRBV15 with TRBJ2-5; D is perhaps TRBD1 (5 bases). CDR3 length: 14 amino acids. Germline V lookup: CDR1 LNHNV, CDR2 YYDKDF (reference sequence). The V and J ends lost 0 bases and 4 bases respectively, with 9 bases between them. CDR3 sequence (DNA): TGTGCCACCAGCAGAGATGGGGCAGTAGAGACCCAGTACTTC. It codes for CATSRDGAVETQYF.

The chain has TRBV7-4 and TRBJ1-6; the match to TRBD1 covers 9 bases. Germline assignment: CDR1 SGHVT and CDR2 SQSDAQ. The CDR3 length is 15 residues. V lost 5 bases and J lost 7; bases outside the gene matches: 6. CDR3 nucleotide sequence: TGTGCCAGCAGCGCTGGGGACAGGGAGAATTCACCCCTCCACTTT. Its protein is CASSAGDRENSPLHF.

This clonotype was found many times. The V and J genes are TRBV7-2 and TRBJ1-2; D is undetermined. The V end was cut by 1 base, the J end by 7 bases, with 7 bases between. Looked up from germline, CDR1 is SGHTA and CDR2 is FQGNSA. CDR3 length: 12 residues. CDR3 region: CASSLVYLGYTF. CDR3 bases: TGTGCCAGCAGCTTAGTTTATCTTGGCTACACCTTC.

This clonotype showed up many times. The chain joins TRBV9 to TRBJ1-4, with 7 positions matching TRBD1. This CDR3 contains 15 residues. J lost 4 bases, V lost 3 bases, and 6 bases had no gene match. Germline-derived CDR1 and CDR2 are SGDLS and YYNGEE. The CDR3 loop is CASSARTGDNEKLFF. For the CDR3, the DNA is TGTGCCAGCAGCGCGAGGACAGGTGATAATGAAAAACTGTTTTTT.

This clonotype was seen a handful of times. This chain links TRBV20-1 with TRBJ2-5, with TRBD2 identical over 15 bases. Germline CDR1 and CDR2: DFQATT and SNEGSKA (reference sequence). The CDR3 sequence is 19 residues long. V gave up 1 base and J gave up 4 bases; unmatched junction bases: 13. The DNA for the CDR3 is TGCAGTGCTAGAGCCCCCCCGGGACTAGCGGGAGGAAGCGGAGAGACCCAGTACTTC. This translates into CSARAPPGLAGGSGETQYF.

This clonotype came up many times. The genes are TRBV25-1 and TRBJ1-2; D may be TRBD1 (5 bases). This CDR3 spans 13 amino acids. V was pared by 8 bases and J by 2 bases, with 12 bases between. Looked up from germline, CDR1 is MGHDK and CDR2 is SYGVNS. This CDR3 reads CASSDRLNYGYTF. The CDR3 DNA reads TGTGCCAGCTCAGACAGACTAAACTATGGCTACACCTTC.

V usage is TRBV20-1 and J usage is TRBJ1-2; no clear D gene. The CDR3 runs to 13 residues. Germline-derived CDR1 and CDR2 are DFQATT and SNEGSKA (reference sequence). Trimming took off 0 bases at V and 4 bases at J, with 9 bases between the two ends. CDR3 sequence (DNA): TGCAGTGCTAGAGATGCTGGTAGCTATGGCTACACCTTC. This sequence encodes CSARDAGSYGYTF.

This clonotype has ten or more counts. This chain uses TRBV7-6 with TRBJ1-2, with D tentatively TRBD1 (6 bases). Trimming left V 5 bases short and J 7 bases short, with 14 bases between. CDR1 and CDR2 (germline): SGHVS, FNYEAQ. CDR3 length: 13 amino acids. The CDR3 loop reads CASSQPGASGYTF. The DNA of the CDR3 is TGTGCCAGCAGCCAACCGGGGGCCAGTGGCTACACCTTC. Full variable domain (rest looked up from reference TRBV7-6 and TRBJ1-2): GAGVSQSPRYKVTKRGQDVALRCDPISGHVSLYWYRQALGQGPEFLTYFNYEAQQDKSGLPNDRFSAERPEGSISTLTIQRTEQRDSAMYRCASSQPGASGYTFGSGTRLTVV.

This clonotype has just a few counts. The V gene is TRBV5-1, the J gene TRBJ1-1; perhaps TRBD1 as D (5 bases). CDR1 is SGHRS and CDR2 is YFSETQ in the germline V gene. The CDR3 totals 15 residues. The germline V and J ends were trimmed by 4 bases and 4 bases, with 17 bases remaining between them. The CDR3 here is CASSPWGEGGTEAFF. The CDR3 coding sequence is TGCGCCAGCAGCCCCTGGGGGGAGGGAGGCACTGAAGCTTTCTTT.

The CDR3 here is CASSMRRRRSPLHF. In DNA, the CDR3 is TGTGCCAGTAGTATGCGCAGGAGGCGTTCACCCCTCCACTTT. The chain is built from TRBV19 and TRBJ1-6; D gene unclear. This CDR3 is built from 14 residues. The ends were cut back, 3 bases at V and 9 bases at J, with 12 bases in the middle. Germline CDR1 LNHDA, CDR2 SQIVND (reference sequence).

The rearrangement links TRBV2 to TRBJ2-3; 9 nucleotides agree with TRBD2. The CDR3 contains 15 residues. The germline CDR1 and CDR2 sequences are SNHLY and FYNNEI. J gave up 9 bases and V 3 bases, and 10 bases lay outside the gene matches. The CDR3 DNA reads TGTGCCAGCAGTGATATAGCGGGGGCGGGACTCACGCAGTATTTT. Translation gives CASSDIAGAGLTQYF.

V gene TRBV13 combines with J gene TRBJ1-2, with 8 bases aligning to TRBD1. The CDR3 extends over 15 amino acids. The germline gives CDR1 PRHDT, CDR2 FYEKMQ (reference sequence). V dropped 5 bases and J dropped 4; count of bases not matched to a gene: 9. The CDR3 spells CASSPTDREGYGYTF. In DNA form, the CDR3 reads TGTGCCAGCAGCCCAACGGACAGGGAAGGCTATGGCTACACCTTC.

V and J are TRBV7-8 and TRBJ2-7, with D tentatively TRBD1 (6 bases). The germline gives CDR1 SGHVS, CDR2 FQNEAQ. V shed 6 bases and J shed 4 bases, with 13 bases lying between them. The CDR3 length is 13 residues. CDR3 protein: CASSEGTPYEQYF. Written as DNA, the CDR3 is TGTGCCAGCAGTGAAGGGACACCGTACGAGCAGTACTTC.

CDR3 bases: TGCGCCAGCAGCCAAGTGGGGTACACTGAAGCTTTCTTT. Amino acid sequence: CASSQVGYTEAFF. The V call is TRBV4-1, the J call TRBJ1-1, with D uncertain. The CDR3 covers 13 residues. Germline V gives CDR1 MGHRA, CDR2 YSYEKL. Deletions cut 1 base from V and 3 bases from J, with 6 bases between.

For this clonotype: Sequence at one end of the junction differs from germline and may be a read error. The chain joins TRBV10-3 to TRBJ1-6; TRBD1 might be the D (5 bases). CDR1 is ENHRY, CDR2 SYGVKD, per germline. CDR3 size: 16 residues. CDR3 loop: CASSVSSGGLGSPLHF. As DNA, the CDR3 is TGTGCCAGCAGTGTTTCGTCGGGGGGTCTAGGGTCACCCCTCCACTTT.

This clonotype is a singleton in its sample. The chain employs TRBV7-4 and TRBJ1-4; 11 bases line up with TRBD1. Germline CDR1 is SGHVT and CDR2 is SQSDAQ. Losses at the gene ends were 4 bases for V and 7 bases for J; bases not matched to a gene: 14. CDR3 size: 18 residues. The CDR3 nucleotides read TGTGCCAGCAGCTCCCGGACAGGGGGCGCTCCAGGGTTTGAAAAACTGTTTTTT. This translates into CASSSRTGGAPGFEKLFF.

The table lists this clonotype with many counts. The chain joins TRBV15 to TRBJ1-1; D is possibly TRBD1 (5 bases). The CDR3 is 13 residues long. With 8 bases removed from V and 2 bases from J, the gap between germline ends came to 12 bases. Germline CDR1 reads LNHNV; CDR2 reads YYDKDF (reference sequence). The CDR3 protein is CATSTERNTEAFF. The CDR3 nucleotides read TGTGCCACCTCGACAGAGAGAAACACTGAAGCTTTCTTT.

This clonotype was seen ten or more times. This chain joins TRBV5-8 and TRBJ2-5, with D uncertain. Germline V lookup: CDR1 SGHTS, CDR2 YDEGEE. Trimming shortened V by 7 bases and J by 7 bases, and 11 bases separated the two germline ends. The CDR3 sequence is 11 residues long. The CDR3: CASGPWGTQYF. The CDR3 nucleotides are TGTGCCAGCGGCCCATGGGGGACCCAGTACTTC.

J is TRBJ1-5 and V is TRBV10-3; TRBD1 is a possible D gene (6 bases). This CDR3 is 15 amino acids long. Germline V gene data show CDR1 as ENHRY and CDR2 as SYGVKD. Trimming pared 5 bases from V and 7 bases from J, leaving 18 bases between. The CDR3 DNA reads as TGTGCCATCAGTATCGACAGGCCGAGTGGCCAGCCCCAGCATTTT. The encoded protein is CAISIDRPSGQPQHF.

Regarding this clonotype: A much larger clone lies one base from this, so it may be a read error. It is likely a read error, because the conserved phenylalanine at the end of the CDR3 is missing. The rearrangement joins TRBV9 to TRBJ2-7, with unresolved D. The ends were cut back, 5 bases at V and 3 bases at J, with 12 bases in the middle. The germline CDR1 and CDR2 sequences are SGDLS and YYNGEE. The CDR3 runs 13 residues. This CDR3 is CASSLRHLYEQYL. The CDR3 DNA sequence: TGTGCCAGCAGTTTGCGACACCTCTACGAGCAGTACTTA.

As regards this clonotype: Relative to the germline gene, one junction end is altered; a read error may explain this. The rearrangement uses TRBV12-3 or TRBV12-4 and TRBJ2-2; no reliable D call. CDR3 length equals 13 residues. CDR3 region: CANSLMRTGELFF. CDR3 DNA: TGTGCCAACAGTTTAATGAGGACCGGGGAGCTGTTTTTT.

In its sample, this clonotype was seen many times. V and J are TRBV2 and TRBJ1-5; the D gene is possibly TRBD1 (5 bases). Germline V gene lookup returns CDR1 SNHLY and CDR2 FYNNEI. Trimming took off 0 bases at V and 7 bases at J, with 13 bases between the two ends. The CDR3 runs 15 residues. This CDR3 reads CASSEAPREYQPQHF. In nucleotides, the CDR3 is TGTGCCAGCAGTGAAGCCCCCAGGGAATACCAGCCCCAGCATTTT.

The V call is TRBV7-8, the J call TRBJ2-6; 7 bases line up with TRBD1. The V segment lost 3 bases and the J segment 10 bases; nucleotides outside the gene matches: 3. Germline values: CDR1 SGHVS, CDR2 FQNEAQ. The CDR3 loop spans 13 amino acids. The CDR3 spells CASSLTGINVLTF. DNA for the CDR3: TGTGCCAGCAGCTTGACAGGGATAAACGTCCTGACTTTC.

The rearrangement joins TRBV24-1 to TRBJ1-1; D gene ambiguous. The CDR3 is 11 amino acids. CDR1 and CDR2 (germline): KGHDR, SFDVKD. V was clipped by 2 bases and J by 3 bases, with 0 bases between them. CDR3 sequence: CATSDYTEAFF. The CDR3 DNA sequence: TGTGCCACCAGTGATTACACTGAAGCTTTCTTT.

In the case of this clonotype: A much larger clonotype is one base distant, so this may be a read error. Without the conserved terminal phenylalanine or tryptophan, this CDR3 likely stems from a read error. The chain uses TRBV19 and TRBJ2-6; the D is unclear. The germline V gene has CDR1 LNHDA and CDR2 SQIVND (reference sequence). The CDR3 has 13 residues. CDR3 region: CAGSSSGANVLTV. CDR3 in DNA: TGTGCCGGTAGTAGCTCTGGGGCCAACGTCCTGACTGTC.

This clonotype was seen repeatedly, ten times or more. The chain has TRBV29-1 and TRBJ2-1; D may be TRBD2 (7 bases). Trimming removed 4 bases from V and 4 bases from J, with 14 bases in between. Germline V gene lookup returns CDR1 SQVTM and CDR2 ANQGSEA. This CDR3 is 14 amino acids long. The CDR3 reads CSVVGGREYNEQFF. As DNA, the CDR3 is TGCAGCGTTGTTGGGGGGCGGGAGTACAATGAGCAGTTCTTC.